The clone carrying this T cell receptor beta chain was picked up a small number of times. Its antigen is unknown. The sample originates from a study of beta chain features in type 1 diabetes. The study, taken as a whole, reports: Across all four CD4+ subsets, people with type 1 diabetes showed modestly shorter TCRB CDR3s.

The CDR3 consists of 15 residues. CDR1 SGHAT and CDR2 FQNNGV come from the germline V gene. V lost 3 bases and J lost 6; bases outside the gene matches: 6. Expressed TCRB transcripts were sequenced, since all the RNA that had been isolated was reverse transcribed. Method: immunoSEQ multiplex PCR; TCRdb's copy keeps in-frame clones and lacks some. The repertoire holds 100,000 to 150,000 clones, approximately 9% seen once, with under 0.9% in the top ten. The receptor comes from a man in his thirties or forties with type 1 diabetes. Source material: central memory CD4+ T cells from blood. The chain has TRBV11-2 and TRBJ2-2; TRBD1 matches at 8 bases. CDR3 sequence: CASSFQGARAGELFF. The CDR3 nucleotides are TGTGCCAGCAGCTTCCAGGGGGCGCGAGCCGGGGAGCTGTTTTTT.